Listed below are T cell receptor beta chains from one sample, sequenced in a study of neoadjuvant anti-PD-1 for oral cavity cancer. Profiling relied on immunoSEQ multiplex PCR, and the TCRdb table lists in-frame clones only, not all of them. The repertoire holds around 11,000 clones, with over 40% as singletons. Here the sequenced sample was tumor tissue, taken before nivolumab (anti-PD-1) treatment. Source of these receptors: a person aged 40 to 85 with oral cavity squamous cell carcinoma. CDR3s include the opening cysteine and the closing phenylalanine or tryptophan. The order of the fields is D gene, V gene, clone size, J gene, CDR3 protein, CDR3 DNA. The D gene is left open where the match is weak. For some rows the clone size is stated as once, few or many, or as a class when expanded; others skip it.

-	TRBV7-9	-	TRBJ1-1	CASTANTEAFF	TGTGCCAGCACGGCGAACACTGAAGCTTTCTTT
-	TRBV19	-	TRBJ1-1	CASSKARGVTEAFF	TGTGCCAGTAGTAAAGCCCGCGGGGTCACTGAAGCTTTCTTT
-	TRBV7-9	-	TRBJ2-5	CASSLRIGQGSRNKETQYF	TGTGCCAGCAGCTTAAGGATTGGGCAGGGGTCACGGAACAAGGAGACCCAGTACTTC
-	TRBV28	few	TRBJ2-3	CASSFVSTDTQYF	TGTGCCAGCAGTTTCGTATCTACAGATACGCAGTATTTT
-	TRBV2	-	TRBJ2-1	CASRNGRSYNEQFF	TGTGCCAGCAGGAACGGACGCTCCTACAATGAGCAGTTCTTC
-	TRBV7-1	-	TRBJ1-5	CASSLGLRLEISNQPQHF	TGTGCCAGCAGCTTAGGGCTCCGACTCGAAATTAGCAATCAGCCCCAGCATTTT
TRBD1	TRBV6-4	-	TRBJ2-7	CASSRTGHEQYF	TGTGCCAGCAGTAGGACAGGACACGAGCAGTACTTC
-	TRBV4-1	-	TRBJ1-5	CASSQDPFGSNGNQPQHF	TGCGCCAGCAGCCAAGATCCTTTTGGTAGCAATGGCAATCAGCCCCAGCATTTT
TRBD1	TRBV5-1	-	TRBJ2-2	CASSLGQGANTGELFF	TGCGCCAGCAGCTTGGGACAGGGGGCGAACACCGGGGAGCTGTTTTTT
-	TRBV29-1	once	TRBJ1-2	CSVGAGFEGYTF	TGCAGCGTTGGGGCAGGGTTCGAAGGCTACACCTTC
TRBD1	TRBV29-1	-	TRBJ1-2	CSAGDRGGYGYTF	TGCAGCGCCGGGGACAGGGGAGGGTATGGCTACACCTTC
-	TRBV5-1	-	TRBJ2-3	CASSGGTVSTDTQYF	TGCGCCAGCAGCGGGGGGACGGTTAGCACAGATACGCAGTATTTT
TRBD1	TRBV18	-	TRBJ2-5	CASSRRTGLQETQYF	TGTGCCAGCTCACGGAGGACAGGGCTCCAAGAGACCCAGTACTTC
-	TRBV7-5	-	TRBJ2-5	CARSPRTSGGRPGETQYF	TGTGCCAGAAGCCCACGGACTAGCGGGGGGCGCCCGGGAGAGACCCAGTACTTC
-	TRBV30	few	TRBJ2-1	CAWSVGIANNEQFF	TGTGCCTGGAGTGTTGGTATAGCTAACAATGAGCAGTTCTTC
-	TRBV13	-	TRBJ1-3	CASRPRRHLENTIYF	TGTGCCAGTAGGCCTCGCAGACACCTTGAGAACACCATATATTTT
-	TRBV19	few	TRBJ1-5	CASSMSRAGNQPQHF	TGTGCCAGTAGTATGTCCAGGGCCGGAAATCAGCCCCAGCATTTT
-	TRBV7-2	few	TRBJ1-4	CASSLQSTNEKLFF	TGTGCCAGCAGCTTACAATCAACTAATGAAAAACTGTTTTTT
TRBD1	TRBV18	-	TRBJ1-5	CASSPTGGRQPQHF	TGTGCCAGCTCACCCACAGGGGGGAGGCAGCCCCAGCATTTT
-	TRBV27	-	TRBJ1-3	CATKTSGNTIYF	TGTGCCACCAAGACCTCTGGAAACACCATATATTTT
-	TRBV6-5	-	TRBJ1-4	CASSYDRQFLEKLFF	TGTGCCAGCAGTTACGACAGACAGTTCCTGGAAAAACTGTTTTTT
TRBD2	TRBV29-1	-	TRBJ2-3	CSAPTSGVRDTQYF	TGCAGCGCCCCGACTAGCGGGGTGAGAGATACGCAGTATTTT
TRBD1	TRBV6-1	-	TRBJ1-6	CASSIGTGNNSPLHF	TGTGCCAGCAGCATAGGGACAGGAAATAATTCACCCCTCCACTTT
TRBD2	TRBV10-3	few	TRBJ2-1	CAIRELAGVRGEQFF	TGTGCCATCAGGGAACTAGCGGGGGTGCGGGGTGAGCAGTTCTTC
-	TRBV2	-	TRBJ2-5	CASSGNLQETQYF	TGTGCCAGCAGTGGCAACCTTCAAGAGACCCAGTACTTC
-	TRBV19	-	TRBJ1-1	CASSMTANTEAFF	TGTGCCAGTAGTATGACCGCGAACACTGAAGCTTTCTTT
-	TRBV11-2	-	TRBJ2-2	CASSLGGQDTGELFF	TGTGCCAGCAGCTTAGGGGGACAAGACACCGGGGAGCTGTTTTTT
TRBD2	TRBV7-3	few	TRBJ2-1	CASSLTPGLAGGYNEQFF	TGTGCCAGCAGCTTAACGCCGGGACTAGCGGGGGGGTACAATGAGCAGTTCTTC
-	TRBV5-1	medium-sized	TRBJ2-7	CASSLGTAGYEQYF	TGCGCCAGCAGCTTGGGTACGGCGGGCTACGAGCAGTACTTC
-	TRBV30	-	TRBJ1-1	CAFVRDGMNTEAFF	TGTGCCTTCGTCCGGGACGGAATGAACACTGAAGCTTTCTTT
-	TRBV7-2	-	TRBJ2-3	CASSPTVAGTDTQYF	TGTGCCAGCAGCCCTACTGTAGCGGGCACAGATACGCAGTATTTT
TRBD1	TRBV6-5	few	TRBJ1-2	CASSLGQSYGYTF	TGTGCCAGCAGTCTGGGACAGTCCTATGGCTACACCTTC
-	TRBV27	-	TRBJ2-7	CASSLRGTYEQYF	TGTGCCAGCAGTCTCCGCGGTACCTACGAGCAGTACTTC
-	TRBV30	-	TRBJ1-2	CAWEGGYGGYTF	TGTGCCTGGGAGGGAGGGTACGGTGGCTACACCTTC
-	TRBV5-4	-	TRBJ2-7	CASSPDRTSYEQYF	TGTGCCAGCAGCCCGGACAGAACTTCATACGAGCAGTACTTC
-	TRBV7-6	-	TRBJ1-5	CASSLDPGKPQHF	TGTGCCAGCAGCTTGGACCCAGGGAAGCCCCAGCATTTT
-	TRBV4-2	-	TRBJ1-5	CASSQDWTKPQHF	TGTGCCAGCAGCCAAGACTGGACGAAGCCCCAGCATTTT
TRBD1	TRBV5-1	-	TRBJ2-7	CASSSRDRAYEQYF	TGCGCCAGCAGCTCTCGGGACAGAGCCTACGAGCAGTACTTC
TRBD1	TRBV6-5	-	TRBJ2-1	CASSYSRGRDEQFF	TGTGCCAGCAGTTACTCGAGGGGGCGTGATGAGCAGTTCTTC
TRBD1	TRBV11-2	-	TRBJ1-2	CASSQAGGSVYGYTF	TGTGCCAGCAGCCAGGCAGGGGGCTCCGTGTATGGCTACACCTTC
-	TRBV6-6	-	TRBJ2-1	CASSYSKDNFNEQFF	TGTGCCAGCAGTTACTCAAAGGATAACTTCAATGAGCAGTTCTTC
TRBD2	TRBV4-1	once	TRBJ2-3	CASSQDRRGVVTDTQYF	TGCGCCAGCAGCCAAGATCGGCGGGGGGTGGTCACAGATACGCAGTATTTT
-	TRBV29-1	-	TRBJ1-1	CSAPGTGNTEAFF	TGCAGCGCCCCCGGGACGGGGAACACTGAAGCTTTCTTT
TRBD1	TRBV11-2	few	TRBJ2-7	CASSKVRDRPEQYF	TGTGCCAGCAGCAAAGTCCGGGACAGGCCCGAGCAGTACTTC
-	TRBV13	-	TRBJ1-1	CASSLDRGFANTEAFF	TGTGCCAGCAGCTTGGACCGGGGTTTTGCGAACACTGAAGCTTTCTTT
TRBD2	TRBV7-9	-	TRBJ2-1	CASSLPLAANEQFF	TGTGCCAGCAGCTTACCTCTAGCGGCCAATGAGCAGTTCTTC
-	TRBV19	-	TRBJ2-1	CASSMTGYNEQFF	TGTGCCAGTAGTATGACAGGCTACAATGAGCAGTTCTTC
TRBD1	TRBV18	-	TRBJ1-2	CASSPDREYGYTF	TGTGCCAGCTCACCTGACAGGGAGTATGGCTACACCTTC
TRBD1	TRBV5-1	-	TRBJ2-3	CASSSGTGGRNTDTQYF	TGCGCCAGCAGCTCAGGGACAGGGGGCCGGAACACAGATACGCAGTATTTT
TRBD1	TRBV29-1	few	TRBJ1-2	CSVATGGNGYTF	TGCAGCGTCGCCACAGGGGGCAATGGCTACACCTTC
-	TRBV6-1	few	TRBJ1-1	CASGRASNTEAFF	TGTGCCAGCGGAAGGGCCTCGAACACTGAAGCTTTCTTT
TRBD2	TRBV27	-	TRBJ2-3	CASSLGLAGGASTDTQYF	TGTGCCAGCAGTTTGGGACTAGCGGGGGGGGCTAGCACAGATACGCAGTATTTT
-	TRBV5-4	-	TRBJ2-3	CASSSTRTDTQYF	TGTGCCAGCAGCAGCACTAGGACAGATACGCAGTATTTT
-	TRBV5-6	few	TRBJ2-7	CASSLAQGYEQYF	TGTGCCAGCAGCTTGGCTCAGGGCTACGAGCAGTACTTC
-	TRBV5-1	-	TRBJ1-3	CASSYENSGNTIYF	TGCGCCAGCAGCTATGAGAACTCTGGAAACACCATATATTTT